Sequencing of this T cell receptor beta chain was carried out in a study of shared clonotypes between healthy human individuals. The overall study: There were three CD4 naive, three CD4 memory, two CD8 naive and one CD8 memory plates per donor. General observations from the study: Clonotype sharing levels among donors were expected to vary with sequencing depth. Inspection by rarefaction showed sorted-subset sequencing to be incomplete despite large depth.

TCRdb keeps only in-frame clones here, not all; method: immunoSEQ multiplex PCR. The table has 2 million to 2.5 million clones, 85% to 95% seen once. This clone was seen at least ten times. The antigen is unknown. Trimming pared 5 bases from V and 9 bases from J, leaving 10 bases between. The CDR3 runs to 11 residues. Germline V lookup: CDR1 LGHNT, CDR2 FRNRAP. The chain links TRBV12-5 to TRBJ2-5, with D possibly matching TRBD2 (5 bases). Source material: naive CD4+ T cells sorted from blood. Subset noted: CD45RA+ positively selected. This receptor was identified in a man aged 18-30 years in good health. The CDR3 loop reads CASGTLGAQYF. The CDR3 coding sequence is TGTGCTAGTGGTACCCTCGGGGCCCAGTACTTC.